This T cell receptor (beta chain) was sequenced in a study of blood T cell repertoires in COVID-19. As for the study in general: Spain, Italy and the United States supplied samples that represented acute and convalescent COVID-19. PBMCs, B-cell-depleted T cells, or T cells were the source of the cDNA or gDNA that made up the material.

This CDR3 spans 13 amino acids. Germline V gene sequence: CDR1 SGHAT, CDR2 FQNNGV. V trimming: 1 base; J trimming: 17 bases; junction bases outside the gene matches: 6. Original processing notes: From reference gene primer amplification, estimates of nucleated cell counts were derived. The assay was immunoSEQ multiplex PCR, and TCRdb's table has in-frame clones only and misses some. That table furnishes V, J and clone size, whereas the DNA furnished D and trimming. The profile covers roughly 81,000 clones, with over 80% appearing a single time and approximately 2.3% taken by the ten largest. This clone was seen more than once but under ten times.

The gene calls are TRBV11-2 and TRBJ1-6; 9 nucleotides line up with TRBD1. Material for sequencing was peripheral blood. This TCR came from a woman aged 65 to 85 with acute or convalescent COVID-19. The CDR3 DNA reads TGTGCCAGCAGCTTAGCCAGGGACAGGGCGTTCCACTTT. This gives the protein CASSLARDRAFHF.